This TCR beta chain was obtained from a study of beta chain features in type 1 diabetes. As to this clone: Its antigen is as yet unknown.

Study results and limitations: VDJ junctions in type 1 diabetes patients carried more deletions and fewer insertions. A potential PCR bias toward shorter templates would be equal in patient and control samples.

The sequenced template was cDNA made from the entire isolated RNA. TCRdb's table, derived via immunoSEQ multiplex PCR, lists solely in-frame clones and lacks some. Found here are 150,000 to 190,000 clones, more than 9.5% of them singletons; the top ten hold about 2.1%. By way of CD45RO/CCR7/CD25/CD127/CD95/CD27, the CD4+ regulatory, stem cell-like memory, central memory and naive cells were sorted. The sequence was obtained from a man younger than 35 in good health. Sequencing used central memory CD4+ T cells from blood.

Written as DNA, the CDR3 is TGCGCCAGCAGCTTGGGTGACAGGAGCGAGCAGTACTTC. Protein product: CASSLGDRSEQYF. The chain links TRBV5-1 to TRBJ2-7; D might be TRBD1 (6 bases). From germline, CDR1 is SGHRS and CDR2 YFSETQ. The CDR3 length is 13 residues. V was cut by 0 bases and J by 6 bases, with 10 bases left in between.